These 3 T cell receptor beta chains share one sample of origin, sequenced in a study of neurological immune-mediated disorders. Each CDR3 protein gets one entry after TCRdb re-called the 5' RACE reads with MiXCR. The sample consists of around 50,000 distinct CDR3 sequences, around a sixth of them appearing once. Sequenced material: PBMCs. These receptors originate from a man in his 60s in good health.

This clonotype was detected ten times or more. CDR3 sequence (DNA): TGCGCCAGCAGCTACTATCTCCGCGGGAGGATCCAAGAGACCCAGTACTTC. Residues: CASSYYLRGRIQETQYF. The V gene is TRBV5-1, the J gene TRBJ2-5, with 8 positions matching TRBD2. The germline gives CDR1 SGHRS, CDR2 YFSETQ. The CDR3 has 17 residues. After removal of 3 bases from V and 1 base from J, the junction contained 11 bases not matched to a gene.

There are many counts of this clonotype. The V gene is TRBV10-2, the J gene TRBJ1-6; D gene ambiguous. Trimming pared 6 bases from V and 0 bases from J, leaving 12 bases between. Per the germline V gene, CDR1 is WSHSY and CDR2 is SAAADI. This CDR3 has 16 residues. CDR3 protein: CASRGRAFSYNSPLHF. CDR3 coding DNA: TGCGCCAGCAGGGGAAGGGCCTTCTCCTATAATTCACCCCTCCACTTT.

This clonotype has ten or more counts. This rearrangement joins TRBV5-1 to TRBJ2-1; TRBD1 aligns across 9 bases. V was clipped by 1 base and J by 3 bases; unmatched bases: 5. This CDR3 has 16 residues. Per the germline V gene, CDR1 is SGHRS and CDR2 is YFSETQ. CDR3 loop: CASSLRPGQGYNEQFF. CDR3 DNA: TGCGCCAGCAGCTTGCGGCCGGGACAGGGCTACAATGAGCAGTTCTTC. The complete variable domain, with remaining parts taken from reference TRBV5-1 and TRBJ2-1, reads KAGVTQTPRYLIKTRGQQVTLSCSPISGHRSVSWYQQTPGQGLQFLFEYFSETQRNKGNFPGRFSGRQFSNSRSEMNVSTLELGDSALYLCASSLRPGQGYNEQFFGPGTRLTVL.